This passage covers 8 T cell receptor beta chains from one sample sequenced in a study of PD-1 blockade in mismatch repair-deficient tumors. The table came from immunoSEQ multiplex PCR; TCRdb's copy has only in-frame clones and leaves some out. This sample has roughly 110,000 clones, with about three quarters found just once. This specimen was peripheral blood, taken 60 weeks after starting pembrolizumab. These TCRs come from an adult with mismatch repair-deficient cancer.

The rearrangement joins TRBV27 to TRBJ2-7, with 12 bases matching TRBD2. The germline CDR1 and CDR2 sequences are MNHEY and SMNVEV (reference sequence). V shed 5 bases, J shed 9 bases, and the junction held 11 bases outside the gene matches. CDR3 length: 15 residues. CDR3 sequence reads: CASSPGLAGGSPQYF. The CDR3, as DNA: TGTGCCAGCAGTCCCGGCCTAGCGGGAGGGTCCCCGCAGTACTTC.

Here the CDR3 DNA reads TGTGCCAGCAGTTCGGGACAGCTTAATTCTGGAAACACCATATATTTT. Protein product: CASSSGQLNSGNTIYF. The genes are TRBV6-5 and TRBJ1-3, with TRBD1 matching 7 bases. The trim removed 4 bases at V and 1 base at J, leaving 7 bases unmatched. CDR3 length: 16 residues. Germline CDR1 is MNHEY and CDR2 is SVGAGI.

J is TRBJ2-3 and V is TRBV5-5; possible D gene TRBD2, 5 bases. Looked up from germline, CDR1 is SGHKS and CDR2 is YYEKEE (reference sequence). The CDR3 covers 11 residues. The V and J ends lost 0 bases and 9 bases respectively, with 5 bases between them. CDR3 sequence reads: CASSLAGTQYF. CDR3 bases: TGTGCCAGCAGCTTGGCGGGGACGCAGTATTTT.

The V gene is TRBV4-2, the J gene TRBJ2-1; a weak D match, TRBD2 (6 bases). The CDR3 sequence is 17 residues long. Germline V gene sequence: CDR1 LGHNA, CDR2 YNFKEQ. Trimming removed 0 bases from V and 0 bases from J, with 12 bases in between. CDR3 sequence: CASSQEMDGSSYNEQFF. The CDR3 coding sequence is TGTGCCAGCAGCCAAGAAATGGACGGGAGCTCCTACAATGAGCAGTTCTTC.

This chain links TRBV28 with TRBJ2-7; tentatively, D is TRBD1 (5 bases). V was pared by 1 base and J by 3 bases, with 22 bases between. Germline lookup yields CDR1 MDHEN and CDR2 SYDVKM. This CDR3 is built from 18 residues. The CDR3 sequence: CASSLSISQDQHGYEQYF. The DNA for the CDR3 is TGTGCCAGCAGTTTATCTATATCACAGGACCAACACGGCTACGAGCAGTACTTC.

As for this clone: Mismatch with germline at one junction end may stem from a read error. V usage is TRBV4-2 and J usage is TRBJ2-1; 12 nucleotides agree with TRBD2. Germline-derived CDR1 and CDR2 are LGHNA and YNFKEQ. CDR3 length: 14 residues. CDR3 DNA sequence: TGTGCCAGCAGCCAAGAACTAGCGGGAGGCCCTCGCCTCTTC. This codes for CASSQELAGGPRLF.

DNA of the CDR3: TGTGCCAGCAGCGCCAGGGAGGACTTACCGTCCTACGAGCAGTACTTC. It is translated as CASSAREDLPSYEQYF. The J gene is TRBJ2-7, the V gene TRBV9; possible D gene TRBD2, 6 bases. The V gene's germline CDR1 is SGDLS and CDR2 YYNGEE. The V and J ends lost 3 bases and 1 base respectively, with 17 bases between them. The CDR3 loop spans 16 amino acids. Looking up the rest from reference TRBV9 and TRBJ2-7 gives the full variable domain: DSGVTQTPKHLITATGQRVTLRCSPRSGDLSVYWYQQSLDQGLQFLIQYYNGEERAKGNILERFSAQQFPDLHSELNLSSLELGDSALYFCASSAREDLPSYEQYFGPGTRLTVT.

The chain has TRBV6-4 and TRBJ1-1; tentative D call: TRBD1 (6 bases). Trimming shortened V by 3 bases and J by 6 bases, and 11 bases separated the two germline ends. Germline CDR1 MRHNA, CDR2 SNTAGT. This CDR3 comprises 13 residues. The CDR3 DNA follows: TGTGCCAGCAGTGAACAACAGGGAGCTGAAGCTTTCTTT. It codes for CASSEQQGAEAFF.